This T cell receptor (beta chain) was recovered during a study of cytomegalovirus exposure and HLA in healthy donors. The primer mix had 60 Vbeta and 13 Jbeta primers. Repertoires were generated with immunoSEQ multiplex PCR, while TCRdb's copy carries only in-frame clones and drops some. Seen here are approximately 280,000 clones, 70% to 90% observed once, and the top ten hold roughly 2.3%. Trimming shortened V by 0 bases and J by 4 bases, and 12 bases separated the two germline ends. From germline, CDR1 is SNHLY and CDR2 FYNNEI. The CDR3 length is 16 residues. The source of this sequence is a woman aged 18 to 35 in good health and CMV-seronegative. Sequenced sample: PBMCs. This rearrangement joins TRBV2 to TRBJ2-2; tentative D call: TRBD2 (5 bases). The CDR3 DNA is TGTGCCAGCAGTGAAGCGCTTCTGGGAGTCACCGGGGAGCTGTTTTTT. As protein: CASSEALLGVTGELFF.